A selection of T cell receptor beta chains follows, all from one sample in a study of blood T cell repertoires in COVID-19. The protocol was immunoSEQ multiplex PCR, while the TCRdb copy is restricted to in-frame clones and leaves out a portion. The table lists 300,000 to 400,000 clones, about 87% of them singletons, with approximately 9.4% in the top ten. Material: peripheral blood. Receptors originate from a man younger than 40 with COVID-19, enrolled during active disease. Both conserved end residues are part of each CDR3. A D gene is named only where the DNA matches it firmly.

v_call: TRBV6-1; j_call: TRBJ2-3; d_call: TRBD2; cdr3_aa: CASSVGLARSTDTQYF
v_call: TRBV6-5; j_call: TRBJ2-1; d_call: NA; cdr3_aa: CASSYSEKIGLQFF
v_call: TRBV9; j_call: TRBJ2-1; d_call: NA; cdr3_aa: CASSFRDSSYNEQFF
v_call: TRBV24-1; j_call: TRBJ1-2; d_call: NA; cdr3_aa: CATSEIGAVGYTF
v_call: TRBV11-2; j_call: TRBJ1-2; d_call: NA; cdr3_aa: CASSYTGTNYGYTF
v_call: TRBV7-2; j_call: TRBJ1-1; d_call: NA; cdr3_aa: CASSLGGRRAFF
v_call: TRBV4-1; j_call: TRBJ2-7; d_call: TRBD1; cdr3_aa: CASSQPGQGSYEQYF
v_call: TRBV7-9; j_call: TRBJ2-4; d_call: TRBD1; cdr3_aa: CASLNRSDRENIQYF
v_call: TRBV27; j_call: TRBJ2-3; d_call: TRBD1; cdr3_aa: CASSSDRGSRTDTQYF
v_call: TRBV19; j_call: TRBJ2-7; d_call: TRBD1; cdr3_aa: CASSIDPGQASYEQYF
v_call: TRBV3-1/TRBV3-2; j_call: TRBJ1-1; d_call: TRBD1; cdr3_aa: CASRRQGDTEAFF
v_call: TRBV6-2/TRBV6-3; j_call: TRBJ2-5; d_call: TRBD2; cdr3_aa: CASSYSWLAGKETQYF
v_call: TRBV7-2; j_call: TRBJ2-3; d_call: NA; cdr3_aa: CASSIGVLGGTDTQYF
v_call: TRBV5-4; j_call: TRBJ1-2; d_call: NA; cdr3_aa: CASNPDRNYGYTF
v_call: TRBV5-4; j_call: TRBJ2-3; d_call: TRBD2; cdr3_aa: CASSFGTTNTDTQYF
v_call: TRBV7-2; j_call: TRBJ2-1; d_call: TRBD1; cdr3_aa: CASSSGTGSYNEQFF
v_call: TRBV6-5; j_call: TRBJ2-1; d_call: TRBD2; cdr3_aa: CASSSLTSGVYNEQFF
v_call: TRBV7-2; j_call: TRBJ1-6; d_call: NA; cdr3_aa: CASRGGTVDSPLHF
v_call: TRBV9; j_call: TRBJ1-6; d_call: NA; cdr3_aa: CASSARSRGAYNSPLHF
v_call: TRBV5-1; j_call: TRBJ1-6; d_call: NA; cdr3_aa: CASSFFIQGSSYNSPLHF
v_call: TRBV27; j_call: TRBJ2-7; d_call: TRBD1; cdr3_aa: CASSSRGTANYEQYF
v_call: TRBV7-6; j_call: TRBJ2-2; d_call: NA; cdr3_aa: CASSSNTGYPNTGELFF
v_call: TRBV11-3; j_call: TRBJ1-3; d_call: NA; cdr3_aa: CASSFDSGNTIYF
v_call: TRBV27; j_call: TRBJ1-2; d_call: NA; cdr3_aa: CASSLSGPNYGYTF
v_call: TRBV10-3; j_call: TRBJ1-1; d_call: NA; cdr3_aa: CAISEPGLTTEAFF
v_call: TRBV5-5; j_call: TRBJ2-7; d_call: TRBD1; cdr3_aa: CASSLETGGNYEQYF